This T cell receptor (beta chain) was recovered during a study of immune evolution from preneoplasia to lung adenocarcinoma. Measured with immunoSEQ multiplex PCR; TCRdb has only the in-frame clones, and not every one. This sample has around 14,000 clones, with roughly 78% found just once. Trimming stripped 6 bases from V and 4 bases from J, with 22 bases between. The CDR3 has 16 amino acids. Note on this clone: Its antigen is as yet unknown.

Study-wide results and limits: Normal lung had the highest top T cell clone frequencies. Normal lung had highest clonality; later lesions appeared denser, more diverse.

Sequenced sample: FFPE minimally invasive lung adenocarcinoma tissue. This receptor was obtained from a person between 65 and 80 years old with lung adenocarcinoma. The V gene is TRBV23-1, the J gene TRBJ2-7; the D is unclear. TRBV23-1 is labeled an ORF, and its function is uncertain. CDR3 bases: TGCGCCAGCAGCCTTGTTAAGTCTACTACCCAATACGAGCAGTACTTC. Protein sequence: CASSLVKSTTQYEQYF.